The T cell receptor beta chain under discussion was sequenced for a study of shared clonotypes between healthy human individuals (TCRdb year 2020). Looking at the study overall: A few men and a couple of women, aged 18 to 49 years, made up the cohort. For each donor, CD4 naive and CD4 memory were each given three plates, CD8 naive was given two plates, and CD8 memory was given one plate. To estimate repertoire size and how much clonotype sharing occurs between individuals, the study deeply sequenced the blood TCR repertoires of five healthy adults. To increase sequencing depth and limit assay-specific biases, different laboratories used diverse techniques to prepare libraries and sequence TCR repertoires. Between about 0.85 and 9.5 billion PBMCs per donor were obtained by leukapheresis.

CDR1 LNHNV and CDR2 YYDKDF were looked up in the germline V gene (reference sequence). The CDR3 numbers 15 residues from cysteine through phenylalanine. Of all the DNA, just the CDR3 is kept, 45 bases in frame from base 1. V is trimmed back by 5 bases and J by 3 bases, and the junction contains 6 bases that no gene match accounts for. About this clone: There is no known antigen for this receptor. No base quality values were provided; no much bigger clone lies one nucleotide off.

CD8 naive samples were CD45RO-negative cells positively selected for CCR7, giving a CD45RA+CCR7+ population that excluded TemRA cells. Donors were healthy HIV-negative adults with no recently reported acute infections or vaccinations. Every donor was a Caucasian adult living in Nashville, Tennessee, USA. After blood collection by leukapheresis, PBMCs were isolated using Ficoll-Histopaque density gradient centrifugation and then cryopreserved in the vapor phase of liquid nitrogen. Analytical flow cytometry was used to check the purity and quantity of every magnetically sorted T cell population. From each sorted fraction, genomic DNA was isolated and quantified by UV absorbance on a Nanodrop 2000c. What the research found in general, with its limitations: Pairwise subsampling led to the expectation that sequencing depth would affect the degree of clonotype sharing among donors. Clonotypes shared by all four sorted-subset donors showed higher generation probabilities than non-shared clonotypes. Incomplete sequencing was indicated by rarefaction of sorted-subset datasets, despite the large sequencing depth. Approximately 5% of naive CD4, 3.5% of naive CD8, approximately 2% of memory CD4, and approximately 0.4% of memory CD8 clonotypes were shared across several donors. Estimated clonotype richness was generally larger for naive than for memory subsets. Because the study included a small number of donors, the genetic and exposure-history diversity represented was limited. Sampling was restricted to blood, and TCR repertoires in tissue are likely to differ from TCR repertoires in blood.

Using the deep immunoSEQ assay, multiplex PCR amplified TCR CDR3 regions from genomic DNA. Extracted genomic DNA from each cell subset was spread evenly across all wells of several immunoSEQ 96-well plates, with each plate serving as a replicate. Each replicate PCR for sorted subsets received around 0.2 ug genomic DNA, equal to about 30,000 T cell genomes. The purified libraries were quantified using a Qubit 3.0 fluorometer, sized with a Bioanalyzer 2100, and then quantified again using the KAPA Library Quantification kit. Every immunoSEQ 96-well plate was sequenced on a dedicated single-read 150-cycle Illumina NextSeq 550 flow cell. The original pipeline was this. Because only junctional sequences without quality scores were contained in the immunoSEQ output, filtering matching that applied to full-length reads could not be performed. Sequences were annotated with PyIR, a Python wrapper for IgBLAST v1.9, using IMGT germline references to assign V/J genes and CDR3. Reads with weak V/J assignments (E-value above 1e-6), missing CDR3, stop codons, out-of-frame junctions, or ambiguous translated residues were removed. A V3J clonotype was defined by an identical inferred V gene, J gene, and CDR3 amino acid sequence. The percentage overlap between two repertoires was calculated by dividing the number of shared unique clonotypes by the size of the smaller repertoire. Three approaches were used to assess repertoire richness: RTK rarefaction, the Chao1 estimator, and Recon v2.1 estimates of unobserved clonotypes. For all TCRbeta clonotypes obtained by the gDNA method from a handful of donors, generation probabilities were computed with OLGA. Here the immuneACCESS table is served through TCRdb, limited to in-frame sequences with V and J called. Missing clones are a known gap in these copies; in checked studies unresolved V genes cover under half, and the rest lacks a known reason. That table furnishes V, J and clone size, whereas the DNA furnished D and trimming. A total of about 590,000 clones appear in this sample, about 95% of them only once. The ten top clones hold around 0.097% of the sample.

Rearrangement joined TRBV15 to TRBJ2-3; the central 9 bases match TRBD2. Sample: naive CD8+ T cells sorted from blood. The sample's cell subset or site label is to be understood as: CD45RA+CCR7+. This TCR derives from a woman in her twenties or thirties in good health. The CDR3 loop reads CATSALAGPTDTQYF. The DNA is as follows: TGTGCCACCAGCGCCCTAGCGGGACCGACAGATACGCAGTATTTT. The CDR3, completed at both ends by the reference TRBV15 and TRBJ2-3 genes, gives the full variable domain DAMVIQNPRYQVTQFGKPVTLSCSQTLNHNVMYWYQQKSSQAPKLLFHYYDKDFNNEADTPDNFQSRRPNTSFCFLDIRSPGLGDTAMYLCATSALAGPTDTQYFGPGTRLTVL.